This T cell receptor beta chain was retrieved from a study of blood T cell repertoires in COVID-19. Germline CDR1 reads SGHTS; CDR2 reads YDEGEE. The CDR3 runs to 13 residues. Trimming left V 4 bases short and J 4 bases short, with 9 bases between. Seattle patient enrollment occurred during active infection, with longitudinal follow-up thereafter. As processed by the authors: Reference gene primer amplification yielded estimated nucleated cell counts. TCRdb's table, derived via immunoSEQ multiplex PCR, lists solely in-frame clones and lacks some. The V and J calls and clone size are taken from that table; D and trimming were inferred from the DNA. The table has about 280,000 clones, about nine tenths seen once; the top ten hold roughly 10%.

The clonotype comes from a woman aged 30 to 39 with COVID-19, enrolled during active disease. The gene calls are TRBV5-8 and TRBJ2-1, with D possibly TRBD1 on 6 matching bases. Sequencing used peripheral blood. CDR3 in amino acids: CASSTQGYNEQFF. The CDR3 nucleotides are TGTGCCAGCAGCACACAGGGATACAATGAGCAGTTCTTC.